The rows below give T cell receptor beta chains drawn from one sample of a study of OX40 agonist ivuxolimab in advanced cancers. Sequenced by immunoSEQ multiplex PCR; TCRdb stores in-frame clones only, minus some. Among about 59,000 clones listed, around 82% were seen once. This specimen was CD4+ or CD8+ T cells sorted from blood, taken in a trial of the OX40 agonist ivuxolimab. The source is an adult with an advanced solid tumor such as melanoma, head and neck, liver or kidney cancer. The CDR3 runs from the conserved cysteine through the conserved F or W. Fields, in order: V gene, J gene, clone size, CDR3 length, D gene, CDR3 DNA, CDR3 protein. A D gene is named only where the DNA matches it firmly. Clone size is shown for a subset of rows, as once, few, many or a class of expanded clone.

TRBV5-6	TRBJ2-3	NA	15	NA	TGTGCCAGCAGCGAGGGTGGGTTCTTTGGCGGAACGCAGTATTTT	CASSEGGFFGGTQYF
TRBV7-9	TRBJ2-5	NA	13	NA	TGTGCCAGCAGCTTAGATGGGGGTGAGACCCAGTACTTC	CASSLDGGETQYF
TRBV7-2	TRBJ2-3	NA	13	TRBD1	TGTGCCAGCAGCTACCAGGGGGCAGATACGCAGTATTTT	CASSYQGADTQYF
TRBV29-1	TRBJ2-5	NA	13	NA	TGCAGCGTAATTCGTGGGGCGGCGGAGACCCAGTACTTC	CSVIRGAAETQYF
TRBV18	TRBJ2-5	NA	15	NA	TGTGCCAGCTCACCAAGTAGGCAGAACCAAGAGACCCAGTACTTC	CASSPSRQNQETQYF
TRBV4-2	TRBJ1-2	NA	17	NA	TGTGCCAGCAGCCAACCCCCACAGGCGGGGGCGGACTATGGCTACACCTTC	CASSQPPQAGADYGYTF
TRBV10-3	TRBJ2-2	few	14	TRBD2	TGTGCCGTTTCTAGCGGGAAGAACACCGGGGAGCTGTTTTTT	CAVSSGKNTGELFF
TRBV19	TRBJ2-2	NA	16	TRBD1	TGTGCCAGTAGTAGGGACAGGGGGCTGGTGCCCGGGGAGCTGTTTTTT	CASSRDRGLVPGELFF
TRBV28	TRBJ1-2	NA	13	NA	TGTGCCAGCGGCACAGGAGATCGCTATGGCTACACCTTC	CASGTGDRYGYTF
TRBV7-2	TRBJ2-5	NA	14	TRBD1	TGTGCCAGCACCGACCGAGGGGACAGAGAGACCCAGTACTTC	CASTDRGDRETQYF
TRBV5-1	TRBJ2-3	NA	15	TRBD1	TGCGCCAGCAGCGATCCGGGACAGGGTGGAGATACGCAGTATTTT	CASSDPGQGGDTQYF
TRBV18	TRBJ2-1	NA	16	TRBD2	TGTGCCAGCTCAACTTCCGGGACTAGCGGGATCAGTGAGCAGTTCTTC	CASSTSGTSGISEQFF
TRBV20-1	TRBJ2-5	NA	11	NA	TGCAGTGGGGACAACCAAGAGACCCAGTACTTC	CSGDNQETQYF
TRBV19	TRBJ2-7	NA	15	TRBD1	TGTGCCAGTAGTTCTACCGGGACAGGGTTGGACGAGCAGTACTTC	CASSSTGTGLDEQYF